This T cell receptor (beta chain) was observed in a study of cytomegalovirus exposure and HLA in healthy donors. The V gene's germline CDR1 is MDHEN and CDR2 SYDVKM. The CDR3 covers 14 residues. Trimming took off 3 bases at V and 5 bases at J, with 11 bases between the two ends. The PCR made use of 60 Vbeta and 13 Jbeta primers. The data were produced by immunoSEQ multiplex PCR, yet TCRdb's version contains in-frame clones alone and is incomplete. Here the sample spans 120,000 or so clones, 70% to 85% being singletons. The V gene is TRBV28, the J gene TRBJ1-5, with D possibly TRBD1 on 5 matching bases. This sequence originates from a man in his forties in good health and CMV-seropositive. Sequenced sample: PBMCs. CDR3 in amino acids: CASSFGRVDQPQHF. As DNA, the CDR3 is TGTGCCAGCAGTTTCGGCAGGGTTGATCAGCCCCAGCATTTT.